One sample yielded the 4 T cell receptor beta chains listed below, sequenced in a study of blood T cell repertoires in COVID-19. Only in-frame clones appear in the TCRdb table, and some are missing; sequencing was by immunoSEQ multiplex PCR. Among around 200,000 clones, 70% to 90% were seen once, and the ten largest hold less than 25%. Sequencing used peripheral blood. These receptors were obtained from a man between 70 and 80 years old with active or convalescent COVID-19.

The chain has TRBV10-1 and TRBJ1-1; a weak D match, TRBD1 (6 bases). Per germline, CDR1 WNHNN and CDR2 SYGVQD (reference sequence). V lost 4 bases and J 8 bases, leaving 14 bases between the germline ends. This CDR3 is built from 13 residues. DNA for the CDR3: TGCGCCAGCAGTGGGGGGGGCCTCCAAGAAGCTTTCTTT. Translating gives CASSGGGLQEAFF.

This clone was counted between two and nine times. The rearrangement uses TRBV12-3 or TRBV12-4 and TRBJ1-6; 10 bases are shared with TRBD1. CDR3 length equals 13 residues. The V segment lost 4 bases and the J segment 9 bases; nucleotides outside the gene matches: 0. The CDR3 loop is CASSWTGGSPLHF. CDR3 nucleotide sequence: TGTGCCAGCAGTTGGACAGGGGGTTCACCCCTCCACTTT.

This clone was seen more than once but under ten times. V is TRBV15 and J is TRBJ2-1, with 7 bases matching TRBD1. The CDR3 covers 15 residues. CDR1 is LNHNV and CDR2 is YYDKDF in the germline V gene (reference sequence). With 3 bases clipped from V and 6 bases from J, the junction kept 8 bases outside the gene matches. The DNA for the CDR3 is TGTGCCACCAGCAGTGGTAGGGGGCCTCGCAATGAGCAGTTCTTC. Amino acid sequence: CATSSGRGPRNEQFF. Combining the CDR3 with reference TRBV15 and TRBJ2-1 gives the whole variable domain DAMVIQNPRYQVTQFGKPVTLSCSQTLNHNVMYWYQQKSSQAPKLLFHYYDKDFNNEADTPDNFQSRRPNTSFCFLDIRSPGLGDTAMYLCATSSGRGPRNEQFFGPGTRLTVL.

This chain connects TRBV5-1 to TRBJ2-1; 12 nucleotides match TRBD2. Germline CDR1 SGHRS, CDR2 YFSETQ. The CDR3 extends over 16 amino acids. With 4 bases clipped from V and 6 bases from J, the junction kept 8 bases outside the gene matches. The CDR3 loop reads CASSTASGRGVNEQFF. In DNA, the CDR3 is TGCGCCAGCAGCACTGCTAGCGGGAGGGGCGTCAATGAGCAGTTCTTC.